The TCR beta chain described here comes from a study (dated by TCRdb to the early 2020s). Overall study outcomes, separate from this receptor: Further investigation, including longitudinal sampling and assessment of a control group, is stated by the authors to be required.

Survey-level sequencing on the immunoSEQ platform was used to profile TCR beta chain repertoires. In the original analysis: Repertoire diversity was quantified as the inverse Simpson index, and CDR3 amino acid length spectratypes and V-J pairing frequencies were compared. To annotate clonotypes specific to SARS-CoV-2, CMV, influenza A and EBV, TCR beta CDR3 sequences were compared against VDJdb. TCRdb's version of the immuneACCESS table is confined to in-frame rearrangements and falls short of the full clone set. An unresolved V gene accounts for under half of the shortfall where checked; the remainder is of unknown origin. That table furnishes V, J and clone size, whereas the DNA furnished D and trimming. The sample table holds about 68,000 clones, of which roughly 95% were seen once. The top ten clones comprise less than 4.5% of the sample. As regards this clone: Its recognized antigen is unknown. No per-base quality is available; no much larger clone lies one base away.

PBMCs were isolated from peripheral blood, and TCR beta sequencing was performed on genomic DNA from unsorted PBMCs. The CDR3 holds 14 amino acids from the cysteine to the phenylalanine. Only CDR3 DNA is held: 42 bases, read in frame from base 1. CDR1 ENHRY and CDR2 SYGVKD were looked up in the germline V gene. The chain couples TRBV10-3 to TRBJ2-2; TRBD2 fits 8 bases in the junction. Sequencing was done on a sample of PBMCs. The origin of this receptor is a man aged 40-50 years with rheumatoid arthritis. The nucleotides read TGTGCTCTAGGAGGAGCGGGGGACACCGGGGAGCTGTTTTTT. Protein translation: CALGGAGDTGELFF.